Presented here are 16 T cell receptor beta chains from one specimen sequenced in a study of tumor and adjacent non-tumor tissue in lung cancer. RNA was extracted from bulk tissue without any cell sorting. Three rounds of nested PCR, following a modified ARM-PCR protocol, produced the TCRbeta library. Each CDR3 protein gets one entry after TCRdb re-called the multiplex PCR reads with MiXCR. The sample shows approximately 110,000 distinct CDR3 sequences, more than 60% of them seen only once. The sample consisted of lung tumor tissue. The receptors come from an older woman with non-small cell lung cancer.

As for this clonotype: A junction boundary mismatches the germline segment, possibly from a read error. The gene calls are TRBV10-1 and TRBJ2-3; TRBD2 might be the D (6 bases). Per the germline V gene, CDR1 is WNHNN and CDR2 is SYGVQD (reference sequence). The CDR3 spans 17 residues. The CDR3 DNA follows: TGCGCCAGCAGTGACTCCGCTAGCGAGAGGATCGGGGATACGCAATATTTT. Protein sequence: CASSDSASERIGDTQYF.

As for this clonotype: This clone may be a read error of a much larger clone one base away. The chain uses TRBV20-1 and TRBJ2-7; D may correspond to TRBD1 or TRBD2 (5 bases each). The CDR3 runs 12 residues. Germline lookup yields CDR1 DFQATT and CDR2 SNEGSKA (reference sequence). Here the CDR3 reads CSASLGTYEQHF. The CDR3 region has the DNA TGCAGTGCTAGTTTGGGGACCTACGAGCAGCACTTC.

Worth noting for this clonotype: Its ends do not fully match the called genes, so a read error is possible. The chain recombines TRBV6-1 with TRBJ2-5; D unresolved. Germline-derived CDR1 and CDR2 are MNHNS and SASEGT. This CDR3 has 11 amino acids. DNA for the CDR3: TGTGCCAGCAGTCACCAAGAGACCAAGTACTTC. This translates into CASSHQETKYF.

The V call is TRBV5-6, the J call TRBJ1-1; weak D call: TRBD1 (6 bases). Germline CDR1 SGHDT, CDR2 YYEEEE. This CDR3 region has 15 residues. Trimming took off 0 bases at V and 6 bases at J, with 15 bases between the two ends. Here the CDR3 DNA reads TGTGCCAGCAGCTTGGTTCCAAGGGGGGGCGCTGAAGCTTTCTTT. It specifies CASSLVPRGGAEAFF.

As to this clonotype: This may arise from a read error, as a much more abundant clone is one base away. J is TRBJ2-1 and V is TRBV20-1; 8 bases map to TRBD1. The CDR3 is 16 residues long. CDR1 and CDR2 (germline): DFQATT, SNEGSKA (reference sequence). This CDR3 reads CSAREGQGASYNEQLF. CDR3 coding DNA: TGCAGTGCTAGAGAGGGGCAGGGGGCTTCCTACAATGAGCAGTTATTC.

V and J are TRBV7-9 and TRBJ1-5; D uncertain. The CDR3 spans 15 residues. Per germline, CDR1 SEHNR and CDR2 FQNEAQ (reference sequence). Trimming removed 4 bases from V and 7 bases from J, with 17 bases in between. DNA of the CDR3: TGTGCCAGCAGCTCAGCGGTAGTGTCGGGGCAGCCCCAGCATTTT. Encoded protein: CASSSAVVSGQPQHF.

This rearrangement joins TRBV10-3 to TRBJ1-1; TRBD1 matches 8 bases. Germline loops: CDR1 ENHRY, CDR2 SYGVKD. V lost 10 bases and J lost 10; bases outside the gene matches: 11. The CDR3 totals 12 residues. The DNA of the CDR3 is TGTGCCACCAGCCAGGGGGCCCGTGTAGCTTTCTTT. Its translation: CATSQGARVAFF.

This clonotype was observed many times. The chain recombines TRBV12-3 or TRBV12-4 with TRBJ1-4; 7 bases align to TRBD1. V shed 7 bases, J shed 6 bases, and the junction held 8 bases outside the gene matches. CDR3 size: 14 residues. CDR3 DNA: TGTGCCAGCACCATCGACAGGGCTCATGAAAAACTGTTTTTT. Protein sequence: CASTIDRAHEKLFF.

This clonotype was picked up a small number of times. This may come from a read error, since a much larger clone is one base off. The chain links TRBV29-1 to TRBJ2-2; D not certain. The CDR3 length is 14 residues. Trimming stripped 6 bases from V and 1 base from J, with 12 bases between. CDR1 is SQVTM and CDR2 is ANQGSEA in the germline V gene. The CDR3 region has the DNA TGCAGCGTGGCGTCTAGTCGGAACACCGGGGAGCTGTTTTTT. Translation gives CSVASSRNTGELFF.

For this clonotype: A single base separates this from a much larger clone, so it may be a read error. This rearrangement joins TRBV5-1 to TRBJ2-2, with 10 bases identical to TRBD1. With 9 bases clipped from V and 5 bases from J, the junction kept 13 bases outside the gene matches. Germline CDR1 is SGHRS and CDR2 is YFSETQ. CDR3 length equals 16 residues. This CDR3 is CANSPGTGVWTGELFF. DNA for the CDR3: TGCGCCAACAGTCCCGGGACAGGGGTTTGGACCGGGGAGCTGTTTTTT.

Of note for this clonotype: At one of its ends the junction is not consistent with the germline gene, which may arise from a read error. This chain joins TRBV20-1 and TRBJ2-5; 13 bases are shared with TRBD2. CDR3 length equals 16 residues. Germline CDR1 DFQATT, CDR2 SNEGSKA (reference sequence). The CDR3, as DNA: TGCAGTACTAGAGATTTGACTAGCGGGAGGTGGGAGACCCAATACTTC. Translating it yields CSTRDLTSGRWETQYF.

This chain connects TRBV30 to TRBJ1-2, with a weak D call TRBD1 (5 bases). The length of the CDR3 is 15 residues. Germline V gene lookup returns CDR1 GTSNPN and CDR2 SVGIG (reference sequence). V lost 2 bases and J lost 3, with 16 bases in between. The DNA of the CDR3 is TGTGCCTGGAGTATGAGAGGGGTTAGGGACTATGGCTACACCTTC. Protein product: CAWSMRGVRDYGYTF.

In the case of this clonotype: This sequence may be a read error, since a much larger clone differs from it by one base. The genes are TRBV6-2 or TRBV6-3 and TRBJ2-5; TRBD2 matches 8 bases. The CDR3 sequence is 15 residues long. Trimming took 5 bases from V and 7 from J; bases not matched to a gene: 12. Germline V lookup: CDR1 MNHEY, CDR2 SVGEGT. The CDR3 protein is CASSTLAEGKGTQYF. The CDR3 DNA sequence: TGTGCCAGCAGTACACTAGCGGAAGGGAAAGGGACCCAGTACTTC.

The chain carries TRBV11-1 and TRBJ2-1; D is unclear. The J call is doubtful: the DNA matches TRBJ2-7 better. Germline V gives CDR1 SGHAT, CDR2 FQDESV (reference sequence). The CDR3 covers 15 residues. The CDR3 reads CASSLLGTSFNEQYF. CDR3 in DNA: TGTGCCAGCAGCTTATTGGGAACAAGTTTCAATGAGCAGTACTTC.

Worth noting for this clonotype: Relative to the germline gene, one junction end is altered; a read error may explain this. This rearrangement joins TRBV4-3 to TRBJ2-1; the match to TRBD2 covers 13 bases. This CDR3 comprises 16 residues. The germline V gene has CDR1 LGHNA and CDR2 YSLEER. The CDR3 DNA is TGCGCCAGCGGCCAAGGGACTAGCGGGAATTACAATGAGCAGTTCTTC. Translated: CASGQGTSGNYNEQFF.

This clonotype was seen once. One base away lies a much larger clone, so this may be a sequencing read error. The chain links TRBV20-1 to TRBJ2-3, with a tentative D call TRBD2 (5 bases). V lost 5 bases to trimming and J lost 1 base, with 19 bases between them. The CDR3 loop spans 16 amino acids. Germline assignment: CDR1 DFQATT and CDR2 SNEGSKA (reference sequence). The DNA for the CDR3 is TGCAGTGCTGCCGTTAGCGCGAGGGTGGGCACAGATACGCAGTATTTT. Amino acid sequence: CSAAVSARVGTDTQYF.